This T cell receptor beta chain was profiled in a study of Tregs in tolerant kidney transplant recipients. Study-level results: Tregs expanded with activated donor B cells seemed most donor-specific. Changing PCR primers prevented nucleotide comparison between some patients' samples. Donor-specific Treg expansion exceeded global Treg expansion in tolerant patients, suggesting antigen drive.

The nonmyeloablative bone marrow transplants came from related graft donors, with transient mixed chimerism. A note on this clone: The antigen is unknown. Distinct nucleotide sequences in the sample also encode this CDR3.

Generated by immunoSEQ multiplex PCR, the TCRdb table keeps only in-frame clones and is missing some. The repertoire holds approximately 90,000 clones, 93% seen once, with about 1.5% in the top ten. CDR3 size: 15 residues. CDR1 and CDR2 from the germline V gene are MNHNS and SASEGT. J gave up 4 bases and V 7 bases, and 4 bases lay outside the gene matches. The V gene is TRBV6-1, the J gene TRBJ2-2; 12 nucleotides align to TRBD1. The TCR sequence derives from a human patient who received a combined kidney and bone marrow transplant. The graft donor may have contributed some T cells. This sample comprised CD4+ T cells from blood (PBMCs), obtained 12 months after the transplant. CDR3 coding DNA: TGTGCCAGCAAGGGACAGGGGGCGAGCACCGGGGAGCTGTTTTTT. Protein: CASKGQGASTGELFF.